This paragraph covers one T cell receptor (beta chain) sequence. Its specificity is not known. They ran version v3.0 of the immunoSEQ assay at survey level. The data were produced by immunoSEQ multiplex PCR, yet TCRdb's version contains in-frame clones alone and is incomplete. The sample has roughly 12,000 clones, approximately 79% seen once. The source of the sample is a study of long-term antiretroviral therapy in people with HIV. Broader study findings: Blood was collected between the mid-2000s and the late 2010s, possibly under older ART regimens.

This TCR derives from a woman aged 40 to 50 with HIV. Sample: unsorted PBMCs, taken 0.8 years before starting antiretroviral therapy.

This chain's CDR3 is CASSISMNQPQHF. The DNA for the CDR3 is TGTGCCAGCAGTATCAGTATGAATCAGCCCCAGCATTTT. This rearrangement joins TRBV6-6 to TRBJ1-5; D gene ambiguous. The CDR3 contains 13 residues. V was clipped by 5 bases and J by 4 bases, with 9 bases between them. The germline CDR1 and CDR2 sequences are MNHNY and SVGAGI (reference sequence).